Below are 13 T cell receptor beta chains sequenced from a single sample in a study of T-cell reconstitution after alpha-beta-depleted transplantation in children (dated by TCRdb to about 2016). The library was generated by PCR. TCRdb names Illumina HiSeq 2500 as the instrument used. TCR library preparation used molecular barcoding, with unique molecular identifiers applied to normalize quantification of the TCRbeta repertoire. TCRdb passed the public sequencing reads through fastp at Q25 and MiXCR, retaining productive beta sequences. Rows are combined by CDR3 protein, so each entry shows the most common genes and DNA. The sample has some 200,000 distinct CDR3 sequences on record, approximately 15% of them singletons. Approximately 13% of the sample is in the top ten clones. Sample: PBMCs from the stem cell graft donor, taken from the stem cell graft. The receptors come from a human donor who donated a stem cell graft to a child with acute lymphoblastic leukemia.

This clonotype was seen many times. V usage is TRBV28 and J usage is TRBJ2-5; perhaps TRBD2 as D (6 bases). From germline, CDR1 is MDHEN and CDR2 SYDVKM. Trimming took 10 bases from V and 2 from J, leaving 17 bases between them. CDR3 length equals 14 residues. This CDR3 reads CATILGTQQETQYF. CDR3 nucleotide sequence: TGTGCCACCATCCTGGGGACTCAACAAGAGACCCAGTACTTC.

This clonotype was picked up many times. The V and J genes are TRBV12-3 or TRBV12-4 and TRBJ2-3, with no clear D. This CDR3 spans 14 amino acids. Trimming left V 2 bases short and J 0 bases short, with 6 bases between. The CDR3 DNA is TGTGCCAGCAGTTTACCCAGTAGCACAGATACGCAGTATTTT. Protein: CASSLPSSTDTQYF.

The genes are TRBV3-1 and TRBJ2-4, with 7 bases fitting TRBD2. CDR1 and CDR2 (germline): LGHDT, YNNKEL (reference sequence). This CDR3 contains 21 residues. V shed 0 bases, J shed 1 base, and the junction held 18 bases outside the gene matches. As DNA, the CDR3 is TGTGCCAGCAGCCAAGAAGGAGCGGGGCTGGCCTCCCGGAGGGCCAAAAACATTCAGTACTTC. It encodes CASSQEGAGLASRRAKNIQYF.

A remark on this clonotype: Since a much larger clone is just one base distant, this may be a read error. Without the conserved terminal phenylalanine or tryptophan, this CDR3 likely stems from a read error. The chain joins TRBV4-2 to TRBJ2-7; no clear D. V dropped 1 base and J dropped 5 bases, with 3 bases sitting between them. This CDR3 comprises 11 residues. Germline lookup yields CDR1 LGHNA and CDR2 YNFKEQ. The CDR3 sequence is CASSQVDEQYL. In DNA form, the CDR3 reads TGTGCCAGCAGCCAAGTGGACGAGCAGTACCTC.

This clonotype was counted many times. CDR3 region: CSVNQGGSGNTIYF. CDR3 coding DNA: TGCAGCGTTAATCAGGGGGGCTCTGGAAACACCATATATTTT. The chain links TRBV29-1 to TRBJ1-3; 7 nucleotides line up with TRBD1. The CDR3 is 14 amino acids. CDR1 and CDR2 from the germline V gene are SQVTM and ANQGSEA. Germline trimming cut 5 bases from V and 0 bases from J; bases unmatched to any gene: 4. Variable domain in full (rest from reference TRBV29-1 and TRBJ1-3): SAVISQKPSRDICQRGTSLTIQCQVDSQVTMMFWYRQQPGQSLTLIATANQGSEATYESGFVIDKFPISRPNLTFSTLTVSNMSPEDSSIYLCSVNQGGSGNTIYFGEGSWLTVV.

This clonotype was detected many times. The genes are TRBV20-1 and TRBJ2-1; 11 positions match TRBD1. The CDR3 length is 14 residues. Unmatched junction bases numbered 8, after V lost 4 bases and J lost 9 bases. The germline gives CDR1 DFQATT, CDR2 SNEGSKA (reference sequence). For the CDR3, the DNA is TGCAGTGCTACAGGACAGGGGGCAGGTAGTGAGCAGTTCTTC. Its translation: CSATGQGAGSEQFF.

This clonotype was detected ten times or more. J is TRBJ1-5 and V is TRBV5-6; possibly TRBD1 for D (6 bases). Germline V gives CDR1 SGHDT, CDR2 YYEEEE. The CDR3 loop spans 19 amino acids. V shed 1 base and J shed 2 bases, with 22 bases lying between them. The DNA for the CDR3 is TGTGCCAGCAGCTTGTCGAGGGGGAAGATTTTACGCGGCAATCAGCCCCAGCATTTT. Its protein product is CASSLSRGKILRGNQPQHF.

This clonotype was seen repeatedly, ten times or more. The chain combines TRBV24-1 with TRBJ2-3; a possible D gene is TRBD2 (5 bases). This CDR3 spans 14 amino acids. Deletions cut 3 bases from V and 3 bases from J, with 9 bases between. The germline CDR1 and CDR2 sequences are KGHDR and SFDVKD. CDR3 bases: TGTGCCACCAGTGATGCGGGTTTGACAGATACGCAGTATTTT. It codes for CATSDAGLTDTQYF.

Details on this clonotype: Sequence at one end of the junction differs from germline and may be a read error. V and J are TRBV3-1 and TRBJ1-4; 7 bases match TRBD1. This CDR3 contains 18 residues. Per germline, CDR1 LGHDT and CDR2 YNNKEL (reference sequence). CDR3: CTSSSGWDSLATNEKLFF. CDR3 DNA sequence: TGTACCAGCAGTAGTGGATGGGACAGCCTTGCAACTAATGAAAAACTGTTTTTT.

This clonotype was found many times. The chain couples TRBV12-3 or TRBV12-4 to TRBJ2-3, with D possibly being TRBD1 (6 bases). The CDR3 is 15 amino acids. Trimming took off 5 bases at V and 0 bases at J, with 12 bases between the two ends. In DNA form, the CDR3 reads TGTGCCAGCAGTACGGACAGTCCTAGCACAGATACGCAGTATTTT. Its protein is CASSTDSPSTDTQYF.

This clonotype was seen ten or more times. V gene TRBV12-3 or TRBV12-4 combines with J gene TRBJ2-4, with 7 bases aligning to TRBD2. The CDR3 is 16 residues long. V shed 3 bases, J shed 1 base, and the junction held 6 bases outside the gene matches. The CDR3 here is CASSLDWGGAKNIQYF. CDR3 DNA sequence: TGTGCCAGCAGTTTGGACTGGGGGGGGGCCAAAAACATTCAGTACTTC.

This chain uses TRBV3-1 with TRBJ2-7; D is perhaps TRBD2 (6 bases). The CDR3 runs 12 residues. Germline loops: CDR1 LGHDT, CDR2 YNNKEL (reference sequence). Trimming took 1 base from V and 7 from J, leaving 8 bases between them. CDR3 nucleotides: TGTGCCAGCAGCCAAGGGGCGGGGGAGCAGTACTTC. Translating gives CASSQGAGEQYF.

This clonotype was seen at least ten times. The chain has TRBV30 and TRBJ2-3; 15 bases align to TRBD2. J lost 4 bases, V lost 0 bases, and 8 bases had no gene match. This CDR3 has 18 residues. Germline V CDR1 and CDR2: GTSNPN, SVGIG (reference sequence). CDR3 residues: CAWSVRTSGRAGADTQYF. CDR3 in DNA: TGTGCCTGGAGTGTACGGACTAGCGGGAGGGCCGGGGCAGATACGCAGTATTTT.